This T cell receptor beta chain was obtained from a study of T cells in localized non-small cell lung cancer. Details on this clone: Its antigen is not known.

Study-wide findings and caveats: Because researchers sequenced only one region of the tumor, heterogeneity is still possible.

This CDR3 is built from 12 residues. V lost 6 bases and J 0 bases, leaving 4 bases between the germline ends. Per germline, CDR1 WSHSY and CDR2 SAAADI. TCRdb's copy holds only in-frame clones and misses some; the assay was immunoSEQ multiplex PCR. The table shows 20,000 to 30,000 clones, with approximately 90% occurring only once. V and J are TRBV10-2 and TRBJ2-3; D gene uncertain. Source: peripheral blood, taken before any cancer treatment. The source of this sequence is a female donor over 55 with stage II squamous cell lung carcinoma. CDR3 sequence (DNA): TGCGCCAGCAGCGCTAGCACAGATACGCAGTATTTT. Protein product: CASSASTDTQYF.